This is a list of T cell receptor beta chains from one sample in a study of cytomegalovirus exposure and HLA in healthy donors. TCRdb keeps only in-frame clones here, not all; method: immunoSEQ multiplex PCR. This table holds approximately 150,000 clones, almost 85% found once. The specimen was PBMCs. All receptors derive from a man aged 25 to 40 in good health and CMV-seropositive. The CDR3 runs from the conserved cysteine through the conserved F or W. Each record gives: V gene, clone size, J gene, CDR3 protein. Expanded clones get a size class; other rows say once, few or many, or leave the size out.

>TRBV5-1|.|TRBJ1-5
CASSLGPGGNQPQHF
>TRBV18|few|TRBJ2-7
CASSPRGQPYEQYF
>TRBV23-1|.|TRBJ1-2
CASSQSWRPYPYGYTF
>TRBV19|.|TRBJ2-1
CASSIDRGSGQFF
>TRBV7-6|.|TRBJ2-7
CASSSGGALSSYEQYF
>TRBV15|.|TRBJ2-1
CATSRAGYSTGDEQFF
>TRBV11-2|.|TRBJ1-1
CASSVGRLGTEAFF
>TRBV4-1|.|TRBJ1-2
CASSQDSWGQAIYGYTF
>TRBV9|.|TRBJ1-1
CASSVATGGGTEAFF
>TRBV2|.|TRBJ2-1
CASSEAGGTYNEQFF
>TRBV19|.|TRBJ2-5
CASSISGSRKTQYF
>TRBV6-4|.|TRBJ2-3
CASSERERSTDTQYF
>TRBV4-3|few|TRBJ1-4
CASSQERGRTNEKLFF
>TRBV5-4|.|TRBJ2-3
CASRVKRGSTDTQYF
>TRBV7-8|.|TRBJ2-5
CASSLLAGNLETQYF
>TRBV28|.|TRBJ2-1
CASSLPPEGIDEQFF